This T cell receptor (beta chain) was documented in a study of shared clonotypes between healthy human individuals. This clone was seen many times. Other DNA sequences in the sample encode the same CDR3. V lost 6 bases to trimming and J lost 3 bases, with 9 bases between them. This CDR3 spans 13 amino acids. In germline, CDR1 is SNHLY, CDR2 FYNNEI. Clones were read by immunoSEQ multiplex PCR, and TCRdb kept only the in-frame ones, dropping some. The data hold around 700,000 clones, with around 72% observed a single time. The genes are TRBV2 and TRBJ1-5; D perhaps matches TRBD1 (5 bases). Sequenced: memory CD4+ T cells sorted from blood. Subset: CD45RA-negative fraction. The sequence was obtained from a woman aged 25 to 45 in good health. The CDR3 bases are TGTGCCAGCAGGGGGGACTCCAATCAGCCCCAGCATTTT. It yields the protein CASRGDSNQPQHF.